This T cell receptor beta chain was captured by sequencing in a study of blood T cell repertoires in COVID-19. For the study at large: In each case, the material was cDNA or gDNA derived from T cells, B-cell-depleted T cells, or PBMCs.

This clone was seen a handful of times. The V end lost 4 bases, the J end lost 10 bases, and 16 bases lay between the germline ends. CDR1 is MNHEY, CDR2 SVGEGT, per germline. The CDR3 has 13 amino acids. The table came from immunoSEQ multiplex PCR; TCRdb's copy has only in-frame clones and leaves some out. The repertoire consists of 110,000 or so clones, with roughly 80% occurring once and the leading ten covering about 6.8%. The TCR was taken from a man in his 70s with acute or convalescent COVID-19. This rearrangement joins TRBV6-2 or TRBV6-3 to TRBJ1-2; weak D call: TRBD1 (6 bases). The sequencing input was peripheral blood. CDR3 loop: CASSSSTRQDYTF. CDR3 coding DNA: TGTGCCAGCAGTTCCTCAACCCGACAGGACTACACCTTC.